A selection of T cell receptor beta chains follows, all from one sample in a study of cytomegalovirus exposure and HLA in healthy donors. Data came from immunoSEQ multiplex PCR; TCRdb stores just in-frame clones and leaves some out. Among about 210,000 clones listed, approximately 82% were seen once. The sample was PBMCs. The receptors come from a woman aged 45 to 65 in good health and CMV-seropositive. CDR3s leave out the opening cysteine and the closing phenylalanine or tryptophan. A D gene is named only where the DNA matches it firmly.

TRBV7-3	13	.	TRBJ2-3	ASSLTPVQGDTQY
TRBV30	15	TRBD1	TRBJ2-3	AWSAGQGVLSVDTQY
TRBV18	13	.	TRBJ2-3	ASSPRTGGLDTQY
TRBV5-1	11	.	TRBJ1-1	ASSFEGNTEAF
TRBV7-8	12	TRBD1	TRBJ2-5	ASSLARGQETQY
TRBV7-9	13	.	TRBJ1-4	ASSLEDSGVEKLF
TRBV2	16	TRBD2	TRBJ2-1	ASRERAGTSGVYNEQF
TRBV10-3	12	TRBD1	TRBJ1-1	AISQDRDNTEAF
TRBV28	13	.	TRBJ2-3	ASTKNPRSTDTQY
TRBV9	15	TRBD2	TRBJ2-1	ASSVGLAGGGYDEQF
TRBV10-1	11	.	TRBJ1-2	ASSPRTGDGYT
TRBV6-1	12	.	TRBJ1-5	ASSVDRLNQPQH
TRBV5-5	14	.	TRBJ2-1	ASSLGQGFNYNEQF
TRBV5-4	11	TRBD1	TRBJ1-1	ASSLDRTGVAF
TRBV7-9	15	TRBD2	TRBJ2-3	ASSLAGLAGSGDTQY
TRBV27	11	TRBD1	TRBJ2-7	ASSLGQGGEQY
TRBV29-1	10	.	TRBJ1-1	SAGQRNTEAF
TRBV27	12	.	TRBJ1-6	ASKPGGSNSPLH
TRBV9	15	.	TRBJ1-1	ASSVSPQTGLNTEAF
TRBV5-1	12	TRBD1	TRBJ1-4	ASSRTGINEKLF
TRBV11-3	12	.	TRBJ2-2	ASSPTGEAGELF
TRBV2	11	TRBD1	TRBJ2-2	ASRQGAPGELF
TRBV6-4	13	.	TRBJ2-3	ASSDSPEVTDTQY
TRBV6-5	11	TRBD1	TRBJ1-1	ASPTGVYTEAF
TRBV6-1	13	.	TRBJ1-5	ASSVVRGSNQPQH
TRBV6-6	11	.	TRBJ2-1	ASRGDAYNEQF
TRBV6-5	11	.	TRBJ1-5	ASSYAGIGPQH
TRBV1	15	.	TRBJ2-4	TSSQEASGGAGSIQY
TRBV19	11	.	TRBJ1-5	ASRVPGRQPQH
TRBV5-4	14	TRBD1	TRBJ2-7	ASSPFTGTGAIEQY